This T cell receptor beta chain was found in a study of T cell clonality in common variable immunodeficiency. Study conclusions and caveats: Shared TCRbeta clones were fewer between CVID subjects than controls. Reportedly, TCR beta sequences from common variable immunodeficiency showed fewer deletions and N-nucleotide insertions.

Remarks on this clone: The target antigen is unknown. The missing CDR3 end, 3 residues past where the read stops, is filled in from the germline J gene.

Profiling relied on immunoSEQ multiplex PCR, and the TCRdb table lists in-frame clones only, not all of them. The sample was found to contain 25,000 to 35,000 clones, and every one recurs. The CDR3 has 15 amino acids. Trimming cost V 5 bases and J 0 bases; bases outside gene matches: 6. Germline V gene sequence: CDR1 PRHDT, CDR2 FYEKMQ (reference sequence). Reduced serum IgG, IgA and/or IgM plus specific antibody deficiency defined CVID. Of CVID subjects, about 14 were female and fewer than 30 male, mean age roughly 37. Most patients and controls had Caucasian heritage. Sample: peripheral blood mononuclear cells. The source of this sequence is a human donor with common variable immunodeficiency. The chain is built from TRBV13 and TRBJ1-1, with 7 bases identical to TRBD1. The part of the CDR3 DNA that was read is TGTGCCAGCAGCCCTCGACAGGGTATGAACACTGAA. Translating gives CASSPRQGMNTE. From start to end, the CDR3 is CASSPRQGMNTEAFF.